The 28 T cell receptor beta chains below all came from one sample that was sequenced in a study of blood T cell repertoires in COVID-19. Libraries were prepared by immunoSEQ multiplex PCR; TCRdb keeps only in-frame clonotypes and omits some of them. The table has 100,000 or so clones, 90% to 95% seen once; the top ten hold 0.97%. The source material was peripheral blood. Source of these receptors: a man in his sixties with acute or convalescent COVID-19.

The chain's CDR3 is CASSVTGQKSLPGELFF. In DNA form, the CDR3 reads TGTGCCAGCAGCGTTACGGGACAAAAGAGCCTGCCCGGGGAGCTGTTTTTT. The gene calls are TRBV11-2 and TRBJ2-2, with D possibly matching TRBD1 (6 bases). V lost 5 bases and J 6 bases, leaving 22 bases between the germline ends. Germline V gene data show CDR1 as SGHAT and CDR2 as FQNNGV. The CDR3 is 17 amino acids.

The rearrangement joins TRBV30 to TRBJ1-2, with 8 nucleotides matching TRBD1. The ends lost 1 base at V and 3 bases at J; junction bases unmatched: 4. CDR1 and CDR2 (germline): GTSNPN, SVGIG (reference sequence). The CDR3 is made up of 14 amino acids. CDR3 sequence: CAWSGGQVDYGYTF. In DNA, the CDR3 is TGTGCCTGGAGTGGGGGACAGGTGGACTATGGCTACACCTTC.

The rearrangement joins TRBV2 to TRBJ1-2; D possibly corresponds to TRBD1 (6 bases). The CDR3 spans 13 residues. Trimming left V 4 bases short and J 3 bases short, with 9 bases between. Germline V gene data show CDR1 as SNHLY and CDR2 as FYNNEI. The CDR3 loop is CASSGGQDYGYTF. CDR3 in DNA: TGTGCCAGCAGTGGGGGGCAGGACTATGGCTACACCTTC.

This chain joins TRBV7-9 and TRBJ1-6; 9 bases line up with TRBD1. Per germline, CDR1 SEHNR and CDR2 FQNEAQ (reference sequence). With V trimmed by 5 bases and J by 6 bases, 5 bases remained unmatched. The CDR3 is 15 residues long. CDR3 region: CASSRGTGINSPLHF. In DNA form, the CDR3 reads TGTGCCAGCAGCCGGGGGACAGGGATTAATTCACCCCTCCACTTT.

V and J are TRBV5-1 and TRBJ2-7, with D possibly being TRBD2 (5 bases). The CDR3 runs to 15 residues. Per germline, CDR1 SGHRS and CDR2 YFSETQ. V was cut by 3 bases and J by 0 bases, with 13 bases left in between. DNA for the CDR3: TGCGCCAGCAGCTGGACCGGGATGAGCTCCTACGAGCAGTACTTC. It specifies CASSWTGMSSYEQYF.

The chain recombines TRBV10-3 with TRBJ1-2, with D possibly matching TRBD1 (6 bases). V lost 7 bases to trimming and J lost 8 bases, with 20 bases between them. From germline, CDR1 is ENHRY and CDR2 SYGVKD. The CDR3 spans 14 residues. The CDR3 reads CAITRDMEFYGYTF. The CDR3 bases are TGTGCCATCACCAGGGACATGGAGTTCTACGGCTACACCTTC.

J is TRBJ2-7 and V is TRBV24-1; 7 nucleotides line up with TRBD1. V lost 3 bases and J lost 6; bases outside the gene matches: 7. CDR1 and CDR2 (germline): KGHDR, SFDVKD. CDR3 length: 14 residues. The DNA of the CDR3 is TGTGCCACCAGTGATCCTCCCGGGACAGTCGAGCAGTACGTC. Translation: CATSDPPGTVEQYV.

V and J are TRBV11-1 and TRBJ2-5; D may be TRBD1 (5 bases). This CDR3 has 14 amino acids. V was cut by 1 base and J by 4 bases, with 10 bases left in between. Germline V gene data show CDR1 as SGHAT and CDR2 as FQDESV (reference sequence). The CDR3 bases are TGTGCCAGCAGCTTAGTGTTAGGGGTAGAGACCCAGTACTTC. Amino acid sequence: CASSLVLGVETQYF. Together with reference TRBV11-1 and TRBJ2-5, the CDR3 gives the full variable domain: EAEVAQSPRYKITEKSQAVAFWCDPISGHATLYWYRQILGQGPELLVQFQDESVVDDSQLPKDRFSAERLKGVDSTLKIQPAELGDSAMYLCASSLVLGVETQYFGPGTRLLVL.

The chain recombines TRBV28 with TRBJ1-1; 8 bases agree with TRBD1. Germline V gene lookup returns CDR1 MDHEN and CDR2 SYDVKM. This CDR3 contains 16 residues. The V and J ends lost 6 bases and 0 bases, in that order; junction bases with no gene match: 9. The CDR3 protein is CASSLTGGPLNTEAFF. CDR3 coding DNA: TGTGCCAGCAGCTTAACAGGGGGGCCTTTGAACACTGAAGCTTTCTTT.

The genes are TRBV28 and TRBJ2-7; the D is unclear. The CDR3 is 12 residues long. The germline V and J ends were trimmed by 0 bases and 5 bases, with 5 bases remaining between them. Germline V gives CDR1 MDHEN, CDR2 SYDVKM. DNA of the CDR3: TGTGCCAGCAGTTTATGGGCAGACGAGCAGTACTTC. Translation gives CASSLWADEQYF.

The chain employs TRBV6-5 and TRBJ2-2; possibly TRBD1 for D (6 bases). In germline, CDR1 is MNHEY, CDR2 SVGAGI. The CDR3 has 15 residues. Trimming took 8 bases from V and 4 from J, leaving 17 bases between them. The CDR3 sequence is CASLGAPVITGELFF. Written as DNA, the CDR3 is TGTGCCAGCCTGGGGGCCCCAGTGATCACCGGGGAGCTGTTTTTT.

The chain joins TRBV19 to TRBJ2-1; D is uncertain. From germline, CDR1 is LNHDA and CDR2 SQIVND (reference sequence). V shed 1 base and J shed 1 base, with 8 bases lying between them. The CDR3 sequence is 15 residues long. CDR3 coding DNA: TGTGCCAGTAGTATAGTAGACACTTCCTACAATGAGCAGTTCTTC. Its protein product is CASSIVDTSYNEQFF.

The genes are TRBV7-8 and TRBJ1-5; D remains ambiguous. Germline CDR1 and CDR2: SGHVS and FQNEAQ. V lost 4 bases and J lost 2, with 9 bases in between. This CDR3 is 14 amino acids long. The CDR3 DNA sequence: TGTGCCAGCAGCTCCAACACCGGCAATCAGCCCCAGCATTTT. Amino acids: CASSSNTGNQPQHF.

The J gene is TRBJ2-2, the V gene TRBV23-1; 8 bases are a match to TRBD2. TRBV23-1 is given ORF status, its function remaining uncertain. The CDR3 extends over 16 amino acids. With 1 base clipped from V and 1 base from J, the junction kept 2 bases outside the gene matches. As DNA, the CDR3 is TGCGCCAGCAGTCAATTCGGGAGGGGGAACACCGGGGAGCTGTTTTTT. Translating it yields CASSQFGRGNTGELFF.

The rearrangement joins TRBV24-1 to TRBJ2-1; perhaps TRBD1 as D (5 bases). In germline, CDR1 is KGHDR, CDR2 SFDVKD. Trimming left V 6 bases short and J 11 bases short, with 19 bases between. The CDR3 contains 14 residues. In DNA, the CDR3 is TGTGCCACCAGTCCGGCAGGGTTTCTTTTTCAGCAGTTCTTC. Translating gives CATSPAGFLFQQFF.

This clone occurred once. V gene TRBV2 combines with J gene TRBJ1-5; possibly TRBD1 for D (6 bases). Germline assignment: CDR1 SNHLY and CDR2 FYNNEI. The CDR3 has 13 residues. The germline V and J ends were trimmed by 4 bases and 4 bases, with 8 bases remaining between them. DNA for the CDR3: TGTGCCAGCAGTGGGCAGGGGAATCAGCCCCAGCATTTT. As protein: CASSGQGNQPQHF.

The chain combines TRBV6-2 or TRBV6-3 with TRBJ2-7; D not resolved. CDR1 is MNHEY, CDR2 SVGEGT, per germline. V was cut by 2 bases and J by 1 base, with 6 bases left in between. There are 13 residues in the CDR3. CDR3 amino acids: CASSYTSSYEQYF. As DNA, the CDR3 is TGTGCCAGCAGTTACACCAGTTCCTACGAGCAGTACTTC.

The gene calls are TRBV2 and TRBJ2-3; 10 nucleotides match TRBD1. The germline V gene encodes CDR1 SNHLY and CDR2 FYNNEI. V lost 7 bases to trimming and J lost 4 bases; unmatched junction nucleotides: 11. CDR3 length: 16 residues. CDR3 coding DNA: TGTGCCAGCATTCCCGGACAGGGGGTTTTGTCAGATACGCAGTATTTT. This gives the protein CASIPGQGVLSDTQYF.

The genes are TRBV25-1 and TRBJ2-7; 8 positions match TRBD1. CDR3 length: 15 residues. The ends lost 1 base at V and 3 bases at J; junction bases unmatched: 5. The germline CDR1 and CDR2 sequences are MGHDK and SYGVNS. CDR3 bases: TGTGCCAGCAGTGAATGGAACAGGGGGGTCTACGAGCAGTACTTC. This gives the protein CASSEWNRGVYEQYF.

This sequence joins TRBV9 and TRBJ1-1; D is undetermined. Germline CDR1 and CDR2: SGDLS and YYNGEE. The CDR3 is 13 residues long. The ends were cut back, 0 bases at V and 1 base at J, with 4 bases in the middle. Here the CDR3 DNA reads TGTGCCAGCAGCGTAGACGGGAACACTGAAGCTTTCTTT. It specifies CASSVDGNTEAFF.

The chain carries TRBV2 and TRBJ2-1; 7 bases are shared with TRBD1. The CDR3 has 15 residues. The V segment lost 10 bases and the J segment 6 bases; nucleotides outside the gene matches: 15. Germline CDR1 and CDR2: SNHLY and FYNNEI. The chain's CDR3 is CANLNRDSTSNEQFF. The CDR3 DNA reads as TGTGCCAACCTTAACCGGGACAGTACCTCCAATGAGCAGTTCTTC. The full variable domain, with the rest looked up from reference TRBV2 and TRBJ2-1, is EPEVTQTPSHQVTQMGQEVILRCVPISNHLYFYWYRQILGQKVEFLVSFYNNEISEKSEIFDDQFSVERPDGSNFTLKIRSTKLEDSAMYFCANLNRDSTSNEQFFGPGTRLTVL.

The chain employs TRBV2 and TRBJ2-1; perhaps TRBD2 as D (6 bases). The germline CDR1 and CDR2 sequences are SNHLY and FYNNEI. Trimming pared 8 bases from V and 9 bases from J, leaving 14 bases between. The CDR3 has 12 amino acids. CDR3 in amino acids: CASEGTSSEQFF. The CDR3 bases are TGTGCCAGCGAGGGTACTAGCAGTGAGCAGTTCTTC.

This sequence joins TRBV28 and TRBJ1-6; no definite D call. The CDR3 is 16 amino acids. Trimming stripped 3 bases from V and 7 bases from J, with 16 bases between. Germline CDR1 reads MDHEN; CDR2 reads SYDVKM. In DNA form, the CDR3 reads TGTGCCAGCAGTTTTTCGTCTGGGCTGACAAATTCACCCCTCCACTTT. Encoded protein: CASSFSSGLTNSPLHF.

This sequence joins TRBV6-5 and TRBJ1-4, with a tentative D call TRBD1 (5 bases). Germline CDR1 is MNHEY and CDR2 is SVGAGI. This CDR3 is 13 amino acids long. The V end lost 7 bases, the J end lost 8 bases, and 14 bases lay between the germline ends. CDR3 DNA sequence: TGTGCCAGCAACCAAGGGGCACGGGAAAAACTGTTTTTT. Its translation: CASNQGAREKLFF.

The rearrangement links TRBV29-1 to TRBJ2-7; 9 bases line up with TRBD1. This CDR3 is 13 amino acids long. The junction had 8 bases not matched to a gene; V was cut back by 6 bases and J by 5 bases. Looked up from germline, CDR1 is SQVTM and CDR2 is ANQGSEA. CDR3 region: CSVGRDRVNEQYF. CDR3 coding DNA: TGCAGCGTGGGCCGGGACAGGGTTAACGAGCAGTACTTC.

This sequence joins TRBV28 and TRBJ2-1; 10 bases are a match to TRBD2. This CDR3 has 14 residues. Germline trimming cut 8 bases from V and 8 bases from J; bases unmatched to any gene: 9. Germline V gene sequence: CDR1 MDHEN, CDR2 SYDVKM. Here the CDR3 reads CASATSGTFDEQFF. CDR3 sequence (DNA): TGTGCCAGCGCCACTAGCGGGACCTTTGATGAGCAGTTCTTC.

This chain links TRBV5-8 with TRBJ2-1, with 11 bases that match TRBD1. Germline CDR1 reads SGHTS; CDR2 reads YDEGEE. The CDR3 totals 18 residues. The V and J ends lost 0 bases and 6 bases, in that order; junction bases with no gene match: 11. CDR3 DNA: TGTGCCAGCAGCTTGGAGTTTGGGGACAGGGGGTACGTCAATGAGCAGTTCTTC. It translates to CASSLEFGDRGYVNEQFF.

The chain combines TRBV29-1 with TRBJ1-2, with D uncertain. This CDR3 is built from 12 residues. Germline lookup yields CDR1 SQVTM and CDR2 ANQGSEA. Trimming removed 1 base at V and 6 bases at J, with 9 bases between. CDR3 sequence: CSVEVGRNGYTF. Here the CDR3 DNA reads TGCAGCGTTGAAGTCGGGAGAAATGGCTACACCTTC.